This T cell receptor (beta chain) was sequenced for a study of blood T cell repertoires in COVID-19. This clone was seen once. Measured with immunoSEQ multiplex PCR; TCRdb has only the in-frame clones, and not every one. Found here are fewer than 350,000 clones, less than 90% of them singletons; the top ten hold roughly 12%. Germline V gives CDR1 SGHRS, CDR2 YFSETQ. With V trimmed by 0 bases and J by 5 bases, 6 bases remained unmatched. This CDR3 spans 15 amino acids. Sample: peripheral blood. The TCR was taken from a woman aged 25 to 39 with COVID-19, enrolled during active disease. The rearrangement links TRBV5-1 to TRBJ2-3; 7 bases are a match to TRBD2. In nucleotides, the CDR3 is TGCGCCAGCAGCTTGGGAGGGCTAGCGGTAGATACGCAGTATTTT. It codes for CASSLGGLAVDTQYF.